This entry lists 3 T cell receptor beta chains sequenced from one sample in a study of shared clonotypes between healthy human individuals. CD45RO negativity and positive selection for CCR7 defined naive CD8 cells, a population that excluded terminally differentiated effector memory CD45RA+ cells. Method: immunoSEQ multiplex PCR; TCRdb's copy keeps in-frame clones and lacks some. The data contain about 2 million clones, roughly 95% of them seen just once; the ten biggest clones take up roughly 1.1%. The sample consisted of naive CD8+ T cells sorted from blood. Every receptor here comes from a man aged 18-30 years in good health.

The CDR3 region is CASRQGEGNQPQHF. DNA for the CDR3: TGTGCCAGCCGACAGGGGGAAGGCAATCAGCCCCAGCATTTT. The chain recombines TRBV27 with TRBJ1-5; the match to TRBD1 covers 9 bases. V was pared by 8 bases and J by 2 bases, with 4 bases of the junction left unmatched. CDR3 length: 14 amino acids. The germline gives CDR1 MNHEY, CDR2 SMNVEV (reference sequence).

The V call is TRBV29-1, the J call TRBJ2-6, with D maybe TRBD2 (5 bases). Per germline, CDR1 SQVTM and CDR2 ANQGSEA. The CDR3 has 15 amino acids. Trimming took 5 bases from V and 4 from J, leaving 15 bases between them. In nucleotides, the CDR3 is TGCAGCGTTTACCTTACTAGGTGGGGGGCCAACGTCCTGACTTTC. As protein: CSVYLTRWGANVLTF. Full variable domain (rest looked up from reference TRBV29-1 and TRBJ2-6): SAVISQKPSRDICQRGTSLTIQCQVDSQVTMMFWYRQQPGQSLTLIATANQGSEATYESGFVIDKFPISRPNLTFSTLTVSNMSPEDSSIYLCSVYLTRWGANVLTFGAGSRLTVL.

The chain combines TRBV7-2 with TRBJ2-3; D is unresolved. V shed 5 bases and J shed 5 bases, with 20 bases lying between them. The CDR3 consists of 16 residues. CDR1 and CDR2 from the germline V gene are SGHTA and FQGNSA. CDR3 loop: CASSPWVADRGDTQYF. Written as DNA, the CDR3 is TGTGCCAGCAGCCCGTGGGTGGCGGACCGTGGAGATACGCAGTATTTT.